Shown below are 20 T cell receptor beta chains from a single sample sequenced in a study of shared clonotypes between healthy human individuals. Naive CD8 cells were CD45RO-negative, positively selected for CCR7, excluding terminally differentiated effector memory CD45RA+ cells. The data were produced by immunoSEQ multiplex PCR, yet TCRdb's version contains in-frame clones alone and is incomplete. The table records approximately 2,200,000 clones, about 92% of them present only once. Material: naive CD8+ T cells from PBMCs. Receptors were obtained from a man between 18 and 35 years old in good health. Some clones in this sample may be carry-over from other donors' samples.

The chain uses TRBV6-5 and TRBJ1-5; TRBD1 agrees at 9 bases. V was clipped by 2 bases and J by 4 bases; unmatched bases: 3. Germline CDR1 MNHEY, CDR2 SVGAGI. The CDR3 loop spans 15 amino acids. In nucleotides, the CDR3 is TGTGCCAGCAGTTACCCCGGACAGGGGAATCAGCCCCAGCATTTT. Translation gives CASSYPGQGNQPQHF.

The CDR3 DNA is TGTGCCAGCAGTTCCGGGGGCGTCACTGAAGCTTTCTTT. It is translated as CASSSGGVTEAFF. This sequence joins TRBV6-5 and TRBJ1-1, with a tentative D call TRBD1 (6 bases). The V gene's germline CDR1 is MNHEY and CDR2 SVGAGI. Trimming pared 4 bases from V and 4 bases from J, leaving 10 bases between. This CDR3 comprises 13 residues.

The chain uses TRBV5-1 and TRBJ2-7, with 7 bases lining up with TRBD2. The V gene's germline CDR1 is SGHRS and CDR2 YFSETQ. This CDR3 is built from 15 residues. V lost 2 bases to trimming and J lost 6 bases; unmatched junction nucleotides: 11. CDR3 amino acids: CASSLPPGTMGEQYF. CDR3 bases: TGCGCCAGCAGCTTACCACCCGGGACTATGGGCGAGCAGTACTTC. The entire variable domain, with the rest obtained from reference TRBV5-1 and TRBJ2-7, is as follows: KAGVTQTPRYLIKTRGQQVTLSCSPISGHRSVSWYQQTPGQGLQFLFEYFSETQRNKGNFPGRFSGRQFSNSRSEMNVSTLELGDSALYLCASSLPPGTMGEQYFGPGTRLTVT.

In nucleotides, the CDR3 is TGTGCCAGCTTAGGTCTCCTAGCGGGAGCGGGACCCGGGGAGCTGTTTTTT. The encoded protein is CASLGLLAGAGPGELFF. This sequence joins TRBV7-8 and TRBJ2-2; 10 bases line up with TRBD2. The J segment lost 6 bases and the V segment lost 8 bases, leaving 15 bases of the junction unmatched. Germline V gives CDR1 SGHVS, CDR2 FQNEAQ. The CDR3 is 17 residues long. Using reference TRBV7-8 and TRBJ2-2 for the parts outside the CDR3, the full variable domain is GAGVSQSPRYKVAKRGQDVALRCDPISGHVSLFWYQQALGQGPEFLTYFQNEAQLDKSGLPSDRFFAERPEGSVSTLKIQRTQQEDSAVYLCASLGLLAGAGPGELFFGEGSRLTVL.

The rearrangement links TRBV13 to TRBJ2-7; TRBD2 matches at 7 bases. V was clipped by 4 bases and J by 6 bases; unmatched bases: 15. Germline CDR1 and CDR2: PRHDT and FYEKMQ (reference sequence). The CDR3 is 16 amino acids. The CDR3 spells CASSSGLEENGGEQYF. The CDR3 DNA is TGTGCCAGCAGCTCCGGACTAGAAGAAAATGGGGGCGAGCAGTACTTC.

The V call is TRBV27, the J call TRBJ2-7; maybe TRBD1 (6 bases). The CDR3 has 18 amino acids. V shed 6 bases and J shed 0 bases, with 24 bases lying between them. Looked up from germline, CDR1 is MNHEY and CDR2 is SMNVEV (reference sequence). Here the CDR3 DNA reads TGTGCCAGCAGCACCGGGACACGGACACTTGCAAGCTCCTACGAGCAGTACTTC. The encoded protein is CASSTGTRTLASSYEQYF.

The chain couples TRBV6-5 to TRBJ2-7; D ambiguous. Between the trimmed V and J ends, which lost 2 bases and 3 bases, there was a span of 2 bases. The V gene's germline CDR1 is MNHEY and CDR2 SVGAGI. This CDR3 comprises 11 residues. CDR3 coding DNA: TGTGCCAGCAGTTACGACTACGAGCAGTACTTC. Translating it yields CASSYDYEQYF.

This clone was detected only once. V usage is TRBV7-9 and J usage is TRBJ2-1, with D perhaps TRBD1 or TRBD2 (6 bases each). With 5 bases removed from V and 0 bases from J, the gap between germline ends came to 11 bases. The CDR3 is 15 residues long. Looked up from germline, CDR1 is SEHNR and CDR2 is FQNEAQ (reference sequence). The CDR3 DNA reads TGTGCCAGCAGCGGAGAGGGGGGCTCCTACAATGAGCAGTTCTTC. Translation: CASSGEGGSYNEQFF.

A note on this clone: Distinct nucleotide sequences in the sample also encode this CDR3. The chain is built from TRBV19 and TRBJ1-1; D not certain. The CDR3 runs to 13 residues. Germline V lookup: CDR1 LNHDA, CDR2 SQIVND (reference sequence). With 3 bases removed from V and 0 bases from J, the gap between germline ends came to 5 bases. For the CDR3, the DNA is TGTGCCAGTAGTATCAGTTTGAACACTGAAGCTTTCTTT. This sequence encodes CASSISLNTEAFF.

The chain couples TRBV2 to TRBJ1-4, with D perhaps TRBD1 (6 bases). Germline V gene data show CDR1 as SNHLY and CDR2 as FYNNEI. Trimming left V 8 bases short and J 8 bases short, with 15 bases between. The CDR3 runs 13 residues. CDR3 sequence: CASHQGFGEKLFF. The CDR3 DNA follows: TGTGCCAGCCACCAGGGGTTCGGCGAAAAACTGTTTTTT.

The chain is built from TRBV27 and TRBJ2-5; the match to TRBD2 covers 8 bases. V was pared by 7 bases and J by 5 bases, with 12 bases of the junction left unmatched. Germline CDR1 and CDR2: MNHEY and SMNVEV (reference sequence). The length of the CDR3 is 15 residues. CDR3 DNA sequence: TGTGCCAGCATCCCCGCGGGGGGAGTCGGGGAGACCCAGTACTTC. This translates into CASIPAGGVGETQYF.

This chain connects TRBV7-9 to TRBJ1-2; D is unclear. Per the germline V gene, CDR1 is SEHNR and CDR2 is FQNEAQ (reference sequence). The CDR3 sequence is 14 residues long. V lost 1 base and J lost 4, with 10 bases in between. This CDR3 is CASSLGLASYGYTF. Here the CDR3 DNA reads TGTGCCAGCAGCTTAGGCCTCGCGAGCTATGGCTACACCTTC.

This sequence joins TRBV29-1 and TRBJ1-2; 7 bases are a match to TRBD1. This CDR3 spans 13 amino acids. V was clipped by 6 bases and J by 1 base; unmatched bases: 5. Per germline, CDR1 SQVTM and CDR2 ANQGSEA. The CDR3 here is CSVDRDHNYGYTF. DNA of the CDR3: TGCAGCGTCGACAGGGACCATAACTATGGCTACACCTTC. Full variable domain (remainder filled in from reference TRBV29-1 and TRBJ1-2): SAVISQKPSRDICQRGTSLTIQCQVDSQVTMMFWYRQQPGQSLTLIATANQGSEATYESGFVIDKFPISRPNLTFSTLTVSNMSPEDSSIYLCSVDRDHNYGYTFGSGTRLTVV.

A word on this clone: The sample contains more than one DNA sequence encoding this CDR3. The chain links TRBV27 to TRBJ1-1; the D gene is possibly TRBD1 (6 bases). V shed 5 bases and J shed 1 base, with 11 bases lying between them. CDR1 and CDR2 (germline): MNHEY, SMNVEV (reference sequence). This CDR3 region has 14 residues. CDR3 DNA: TGTGCCAGCAGTACGACAGGAGGGAACACTGAAGCTTTCTTT. Amino acid sequence: CASSTTGGNTEAFF.

The chain has TRBV5-1 and TRBJ2-2; D possibly uses TRBD1 or TRBD2 (5 bases each). CDR1 SGHRS and CDR2 YFSETQ come from the germline V gene. The CDR3 has 19 residues. The V end lost 0 bases, the J end lost 5 bases, and 23 bases lay between the germline ends. The CDR3 sequence is CASSLAGVGAAPGTGELFF. CDR3 bases: TGCGCCAGCAGCTTGGCCGGGGTAGGGGCTGCCCCGGGGACCGGGGAGCTGTTTTTT.

The chain links TRBV7-8 to TRBJ1-2; D remains ambiguous. The CDR3 has 15 amino acids. With 1 base removed from V and 3 bases from J, the gap between germline ends came to 12 bases. Germline V gene lookup returns CDR1 SGHVS and CDR2 FQNEAQ. The CDR3 region is CASSLGGDLYYGYTF. CDR3 sequence (DNA): TGTGCCAGCAGCTTAGGGGGAGATCTGTACTATGGCTACACCTTC.

V and J are TRBV11-2 and TRBJ2-5, with 9 bases matching TRBD1. Trimming removed 4 bases from V and 5 bases from J; junction bases left unmatched: 11. This CDR3 is built from 16 residues. The germline CDR1 and CDR2 sequences are SGHAT and FQNNGV. The CDR3 DNA reads TGTGCCAGCAGCTACCTCACAGGGGGCGCGTGGGAGACCCAGTACTTC. Translation gives CASSYLTGGAWETQYF.

In its sample, this clone was seen once. Other DNA sequences in the sample encode the same CDR3. V is TRBV5-1 and J is TRBJ2-1; 7 bases fit TRBD2. This CDR3 region has 15 residues. With 3 bases clipped from V and 2 bases from J, the junction kept 5 bases outside the gene matches. Germline CDR1 SGHRS, CDR2 YFSETQ. The CDR3 loop is CASSSASGAYNEQFF. The DNA of the CDR3 is TGCGCCAGCAGCTCGGCTAGCGGCGCCTACAATGAGCAGTTCTTC.

The chain combines TRBV28 with TRBJ1-1; TRBD1 aligns across 7 bases. This CDR3 contains 15 residues. Germline lookup yields CDR1 MDHEN and CDR2 SYDVKM. V shed 3 bases, J shed 7 bases, and the junction held 11 bases outside the gene matches. The CDR3 nucleotides read TGTGCCAGCAGTTTCCCCAGCCAGGGGGTGGGTGAAGCTTTCTTT. Its protein product is CASSFPSQGVGEAFF. Based on the CDR3 plus reference TRBV28 and TRBJ1-1, the full variable domain is DVKVTQSSRYLVKRTGEKVFLECVQDMDHENMFWYRQDPGLGLRLIYFSYDVKMKEKGDIPEGYSVSREKKERFSLILESASTNQTSMYLCASSFPSQGVGEAFFGQGTRLTVV.

The V gene is TRBV27, the J gene TRBJ2-5; 7 positions agree with TRBD1. The CDR3 runs to 16 residues. Germline V gives CDR1 MNHEY, CDR2 SMNVEV (reference sequence). V shed 3 bases and J 2 bases; nucleotides not matched to a gene: 9. The CDR3: CASSLGTDYEQETQYF. The CDR3 coding sequence is TGTGCCAGCAGTTTGGGGACAGACTATGAACAAGAGACCCAGTACTTC.